The T cell receptor beta chain under discussion was sequenced for a study of cytomegalovirus exposure and HLA in healthy donors. Study information: From donors who were HLA-typed, an early data release held 81 million or so unique TCRs.

The CDR3 loop spans 13 amino acids. V dropped 5 bases and J dropped 9; count of bases not matched to a gene: 6. Germline V gene data show CDR1 as MNHEY and CDR2 as SMNVEV (reference sequence). The primer mix had 60 Vbeta and 13 Jbeta primers. The data were produced by immunoSEQ multiplex PCR, yet TCRdb's version contains in-frame clones alone and is incomplete. The table shows some 93,000 clones, with approximately 64% occurring only once. This sequence originates from a boy aged 5-17 years in good health and CMV-seropositive. Sequences were obtained from PBMCs. V usage is TRBV27 and J usage is TRBJ2-1; 8 bases are shared with TRBD2. The CDR3 bases are TGTGCCAGCAGTCTCTTAGCGGGAAGTGAGCAGTTCTTC. The encoded protein is CASSLLAGSEQFF.